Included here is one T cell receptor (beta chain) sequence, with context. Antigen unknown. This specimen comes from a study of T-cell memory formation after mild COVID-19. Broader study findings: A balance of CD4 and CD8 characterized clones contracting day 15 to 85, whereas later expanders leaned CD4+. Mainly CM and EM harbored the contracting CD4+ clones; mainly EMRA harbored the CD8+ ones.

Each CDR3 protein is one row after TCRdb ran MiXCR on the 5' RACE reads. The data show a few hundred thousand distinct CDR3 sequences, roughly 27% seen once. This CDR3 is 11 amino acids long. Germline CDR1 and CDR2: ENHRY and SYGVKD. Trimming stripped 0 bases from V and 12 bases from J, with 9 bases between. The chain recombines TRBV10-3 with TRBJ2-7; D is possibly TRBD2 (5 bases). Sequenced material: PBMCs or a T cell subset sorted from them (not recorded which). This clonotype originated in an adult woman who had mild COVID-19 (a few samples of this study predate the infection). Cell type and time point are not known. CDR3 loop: CAISESRGSYF. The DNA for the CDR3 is TGTGCCATCAGTGAGTCAAGAGGGTCGTACTTC.